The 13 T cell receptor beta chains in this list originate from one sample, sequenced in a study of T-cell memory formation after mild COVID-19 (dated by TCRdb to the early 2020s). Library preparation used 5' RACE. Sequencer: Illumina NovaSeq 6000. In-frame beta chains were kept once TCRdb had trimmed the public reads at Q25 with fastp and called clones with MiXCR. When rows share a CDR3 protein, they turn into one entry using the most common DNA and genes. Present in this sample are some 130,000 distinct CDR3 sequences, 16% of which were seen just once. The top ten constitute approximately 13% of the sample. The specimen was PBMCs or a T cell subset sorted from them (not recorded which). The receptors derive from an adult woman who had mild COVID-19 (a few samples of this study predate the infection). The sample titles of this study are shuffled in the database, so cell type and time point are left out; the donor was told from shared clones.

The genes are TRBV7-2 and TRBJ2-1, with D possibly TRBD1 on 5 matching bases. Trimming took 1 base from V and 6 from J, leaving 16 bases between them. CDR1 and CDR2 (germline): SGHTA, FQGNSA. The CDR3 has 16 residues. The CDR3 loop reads CASSLVRAPRANEQFF. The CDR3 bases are TGTGCCAGCAGCTTAGTAAGGGCGCCCAGGGCCAATGAGCAGTTCTTC.

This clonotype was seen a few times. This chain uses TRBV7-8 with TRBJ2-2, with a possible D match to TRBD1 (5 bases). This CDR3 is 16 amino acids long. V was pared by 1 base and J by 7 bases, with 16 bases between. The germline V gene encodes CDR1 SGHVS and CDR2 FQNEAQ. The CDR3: CASSLEVRVFDGELFF. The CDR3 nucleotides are TGTGCCAGCAGCTTAGAAGTCAGGGTATTCGACGGGGAGCTGTTTTTT.

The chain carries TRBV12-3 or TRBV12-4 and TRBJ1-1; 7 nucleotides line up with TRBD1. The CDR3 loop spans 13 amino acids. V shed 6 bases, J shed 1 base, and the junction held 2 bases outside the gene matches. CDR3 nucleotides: TGTGCCAGCAGGGGACAGAAGAACACTGAAGCTTTCTTT. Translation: CASRGQKNTEAFF.

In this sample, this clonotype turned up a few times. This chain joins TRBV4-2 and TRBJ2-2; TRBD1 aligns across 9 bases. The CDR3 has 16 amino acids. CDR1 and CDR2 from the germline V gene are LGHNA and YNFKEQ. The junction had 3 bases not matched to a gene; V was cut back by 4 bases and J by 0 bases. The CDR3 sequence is CASSLGQGTNTGELFF. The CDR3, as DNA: TGTGCCAGCAGCCTAGGACAGGGGACGAACACCGGGGAGCTGTTTTTT.

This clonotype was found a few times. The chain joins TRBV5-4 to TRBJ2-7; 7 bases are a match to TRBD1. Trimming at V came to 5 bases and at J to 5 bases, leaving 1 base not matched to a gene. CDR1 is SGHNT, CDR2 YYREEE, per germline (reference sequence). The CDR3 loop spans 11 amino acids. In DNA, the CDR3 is TGTGCCAGCAGGCAGGGGGACGAGCAGTACTTC. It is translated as CASRQGDEQYF.

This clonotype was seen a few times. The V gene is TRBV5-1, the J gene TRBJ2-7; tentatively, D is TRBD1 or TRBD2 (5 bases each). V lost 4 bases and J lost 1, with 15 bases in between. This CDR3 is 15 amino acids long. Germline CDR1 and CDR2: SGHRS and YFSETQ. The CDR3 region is CASSPWKEGSYEQYF. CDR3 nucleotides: TGCGCCAGCAGCCCATGGAAAGAGGGGTCCTACGAGCAGTACTTC. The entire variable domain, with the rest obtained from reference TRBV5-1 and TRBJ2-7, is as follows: KAGVTQTPRYLIKTRGQQVTLSCSPISGHRSVSWYQQTPGQGLQFLFEYFSETQRNKGNFPGRFSGRQFSNSRSEMNVSTLELGDSALYLCASSPWKEGSYEQYFGPGTRLTVT.

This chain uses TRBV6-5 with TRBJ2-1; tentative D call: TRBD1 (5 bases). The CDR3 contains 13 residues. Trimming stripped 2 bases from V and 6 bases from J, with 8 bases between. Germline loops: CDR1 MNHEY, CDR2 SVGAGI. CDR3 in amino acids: CASSYEGVNEQFF. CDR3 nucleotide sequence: TGTGCCAGCAGTTACGAAGGGGTCAATGAGCAGTTCTTC.

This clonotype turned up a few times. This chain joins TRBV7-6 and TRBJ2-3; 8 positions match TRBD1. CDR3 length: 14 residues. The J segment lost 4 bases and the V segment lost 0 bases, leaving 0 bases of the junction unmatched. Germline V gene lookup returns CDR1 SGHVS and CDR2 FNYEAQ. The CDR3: CASSLAQGADTQYF. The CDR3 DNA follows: TGTGCCAGCAGCTTAGCACAGGGGGCAGATACGCAGTATTTT.

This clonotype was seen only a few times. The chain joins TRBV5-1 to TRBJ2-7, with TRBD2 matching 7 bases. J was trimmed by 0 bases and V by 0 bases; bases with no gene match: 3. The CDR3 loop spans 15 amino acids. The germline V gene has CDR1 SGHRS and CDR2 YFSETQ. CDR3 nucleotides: TGCGCCAGCAGCTTGGGCCAGCGGGGCTCCTACGAGCAGTACTTC. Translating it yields CASSLGQRGSYEQYF.

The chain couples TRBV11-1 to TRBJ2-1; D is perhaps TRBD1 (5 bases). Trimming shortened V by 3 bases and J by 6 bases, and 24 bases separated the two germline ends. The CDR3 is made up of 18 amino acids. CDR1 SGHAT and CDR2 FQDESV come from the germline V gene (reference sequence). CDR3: CASSFVLGAYRVGNEQFF. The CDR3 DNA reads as TGTGCCAGCAGCTTTGTGCTAGGGGCGTATAGAGTCGGCAATGAGCAGTTCTTC.

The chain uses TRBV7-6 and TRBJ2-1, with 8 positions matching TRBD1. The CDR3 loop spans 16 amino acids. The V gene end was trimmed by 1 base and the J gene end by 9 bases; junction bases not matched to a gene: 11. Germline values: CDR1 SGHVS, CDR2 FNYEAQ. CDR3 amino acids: CASSLVPGQAGAEQFF. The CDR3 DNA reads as TGTGCCAGCAGCTTAGTCCCGGGACAGGCAGGCGCTGAGCAGTTCTTC.

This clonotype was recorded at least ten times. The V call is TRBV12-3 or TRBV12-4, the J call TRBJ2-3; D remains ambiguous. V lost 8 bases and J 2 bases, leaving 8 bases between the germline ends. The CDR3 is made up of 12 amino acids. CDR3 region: CASSQDTDTQYF. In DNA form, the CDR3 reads TGTGCCAGCTCTCAGGACACAGATACGCAGTATTTT.

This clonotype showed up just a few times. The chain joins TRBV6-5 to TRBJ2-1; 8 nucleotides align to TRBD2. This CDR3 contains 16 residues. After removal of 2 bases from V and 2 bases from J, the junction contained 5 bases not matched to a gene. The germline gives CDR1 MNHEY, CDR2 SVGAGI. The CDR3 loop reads CASSYLMTSAYNEQFF. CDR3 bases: TGTGCCAGCAGTTACCTAATGACTAGCGCCTACAATGAGCAGTTCTTC.